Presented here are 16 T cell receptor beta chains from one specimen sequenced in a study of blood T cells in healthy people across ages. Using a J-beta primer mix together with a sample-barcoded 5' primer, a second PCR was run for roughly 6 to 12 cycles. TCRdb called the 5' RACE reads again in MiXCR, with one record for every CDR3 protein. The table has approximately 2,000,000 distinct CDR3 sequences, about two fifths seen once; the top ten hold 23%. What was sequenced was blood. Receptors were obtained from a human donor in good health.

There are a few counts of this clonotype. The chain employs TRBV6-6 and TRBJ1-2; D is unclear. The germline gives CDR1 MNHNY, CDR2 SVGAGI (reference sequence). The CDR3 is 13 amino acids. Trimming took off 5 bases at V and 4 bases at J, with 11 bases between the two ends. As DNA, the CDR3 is TGTGCCAGCAGTCCCTCGAACGGCTATGGCTACACCTTC. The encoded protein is CASSPSNGYGYTF.

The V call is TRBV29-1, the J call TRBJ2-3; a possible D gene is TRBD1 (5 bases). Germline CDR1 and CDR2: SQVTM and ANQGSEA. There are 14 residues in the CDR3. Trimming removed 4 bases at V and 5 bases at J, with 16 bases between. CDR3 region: CSVAQGNIEDTQYF. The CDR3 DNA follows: TGCAGCGTTGCGCAGGGTAATATCGAAGATACGCAGTATTTT.

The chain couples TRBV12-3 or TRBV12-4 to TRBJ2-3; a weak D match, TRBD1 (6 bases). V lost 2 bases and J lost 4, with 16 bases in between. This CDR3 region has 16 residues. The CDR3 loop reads CASSLLAQGRSDTQYF. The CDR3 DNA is TGTGCCAGCAGTTTACTCGCCCAGGGGAGATCAGATACGCAGTATTTT.

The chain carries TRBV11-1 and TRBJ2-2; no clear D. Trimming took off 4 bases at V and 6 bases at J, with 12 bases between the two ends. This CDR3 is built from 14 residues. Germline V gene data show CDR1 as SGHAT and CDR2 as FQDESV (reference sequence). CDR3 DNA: TGTGCCAGCAGCTACGAAGGGCCAGCCGGGGAGCTGTTTTTT. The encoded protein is CASSYEGPAGELFF.

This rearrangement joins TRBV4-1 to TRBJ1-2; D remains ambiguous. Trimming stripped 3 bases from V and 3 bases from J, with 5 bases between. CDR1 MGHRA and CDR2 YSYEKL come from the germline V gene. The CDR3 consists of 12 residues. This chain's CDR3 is CASSQFHYGYTF. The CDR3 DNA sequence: TGCGCCAGCAGCCAGTTCCACTATGGCTACACCTTC.

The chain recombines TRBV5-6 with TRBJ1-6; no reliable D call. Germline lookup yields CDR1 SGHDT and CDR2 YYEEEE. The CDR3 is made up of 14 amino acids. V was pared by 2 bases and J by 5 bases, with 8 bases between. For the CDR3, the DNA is TGTGCCAGCAGCTTAACAGCGAATAATTCACCCCTCCACTTT. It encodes CASSLTANNSPLHF.

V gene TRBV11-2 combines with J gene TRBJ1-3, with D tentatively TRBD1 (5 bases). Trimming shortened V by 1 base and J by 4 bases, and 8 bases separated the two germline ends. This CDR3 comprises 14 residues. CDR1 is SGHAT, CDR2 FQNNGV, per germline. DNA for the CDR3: TGTGCCAGCAGCTTAGGGGGGGTCGGAAACACCATATATTTT. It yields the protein CASSLGGVGNTIYF.

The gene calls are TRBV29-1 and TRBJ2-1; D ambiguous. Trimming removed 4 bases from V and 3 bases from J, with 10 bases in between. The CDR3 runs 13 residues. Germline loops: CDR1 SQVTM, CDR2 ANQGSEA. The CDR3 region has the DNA TGCAGCGTTGCTCCCCGAAACTACAATGAGCAGTTCTTC. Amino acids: CSVAPRNYNEQFF.

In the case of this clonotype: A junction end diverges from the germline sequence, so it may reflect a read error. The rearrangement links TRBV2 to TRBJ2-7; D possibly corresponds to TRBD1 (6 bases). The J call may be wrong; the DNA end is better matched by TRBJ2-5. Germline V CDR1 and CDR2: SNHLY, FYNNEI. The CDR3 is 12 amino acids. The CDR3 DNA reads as TGTGCCGGCAGGACAGTGCCGGAGACCCAGTACTTC. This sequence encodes CAGRTVPETQYF.

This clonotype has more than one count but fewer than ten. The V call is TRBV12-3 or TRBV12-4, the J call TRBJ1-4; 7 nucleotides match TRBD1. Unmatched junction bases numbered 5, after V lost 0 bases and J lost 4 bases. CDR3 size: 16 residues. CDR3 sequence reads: CASSLAQGTVNEKLFF. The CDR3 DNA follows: TGTGCCAGCAGTTTAGCGCAGGGGACAGTTAATGAAAAACTGTTTTTT.

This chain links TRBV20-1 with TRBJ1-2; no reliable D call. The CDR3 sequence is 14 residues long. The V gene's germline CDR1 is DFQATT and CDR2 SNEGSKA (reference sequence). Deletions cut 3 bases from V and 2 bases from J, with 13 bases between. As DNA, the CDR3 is TGCAGTGCTAGCTTCATACAGCGAAACTATGGCTACACCTTC. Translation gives CSASFIQRNYGYTF.

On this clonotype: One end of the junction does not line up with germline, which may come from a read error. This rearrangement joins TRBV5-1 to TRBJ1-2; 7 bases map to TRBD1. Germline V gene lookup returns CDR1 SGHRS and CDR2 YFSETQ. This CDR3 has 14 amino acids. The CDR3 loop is CASGFPGGNYGYTF. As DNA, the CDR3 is TGCGCCAGCGGCTTTCCAGGGGGAAACTATGGCTACACCTTC.

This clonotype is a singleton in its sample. The CDR3 reads CASSYQGDSDSPLHF. CDR3 sequence (DNA): TGTGCCAGCAGTTACCAGGGGGACTCGGATTCACCCCTCCACTTT. This chain joins TRBV6-2 or TRBV6-3 and TRBJ1-6; 7 bases are a match to TRBD1. The junction had 6 bases not matched to a gene; V was cut back by 2 bases and J by 8 bases. Germline CDR1 MNHEY, CDR2 SVGEGT. This CDR3 region has 15 residues.

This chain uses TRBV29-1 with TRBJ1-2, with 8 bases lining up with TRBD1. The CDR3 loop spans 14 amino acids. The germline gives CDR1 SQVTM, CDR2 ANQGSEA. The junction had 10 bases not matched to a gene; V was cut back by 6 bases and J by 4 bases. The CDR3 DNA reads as TGCAGCGTCGCATTACGACAGGGGACCTATGGCTACACCTTC. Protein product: CSVALRQGTYGYTF.

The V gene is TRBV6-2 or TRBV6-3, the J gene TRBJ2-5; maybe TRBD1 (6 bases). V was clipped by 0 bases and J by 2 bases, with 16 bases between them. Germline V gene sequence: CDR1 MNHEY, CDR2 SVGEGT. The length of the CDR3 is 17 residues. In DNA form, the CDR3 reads TGTGCCAGCAGTTACTCGAGGGGCCGGGGACAACAAGAGACCCAGTACTTC. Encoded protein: CASSYSRGRGQQETQYF.

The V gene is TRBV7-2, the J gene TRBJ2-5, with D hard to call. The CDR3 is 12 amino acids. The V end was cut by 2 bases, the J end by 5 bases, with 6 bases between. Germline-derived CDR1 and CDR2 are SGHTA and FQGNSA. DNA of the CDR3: TGTGCCAGCAGCTTATATATGGAGACCCAGTACTTC. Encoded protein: CASSLYMETQYF.